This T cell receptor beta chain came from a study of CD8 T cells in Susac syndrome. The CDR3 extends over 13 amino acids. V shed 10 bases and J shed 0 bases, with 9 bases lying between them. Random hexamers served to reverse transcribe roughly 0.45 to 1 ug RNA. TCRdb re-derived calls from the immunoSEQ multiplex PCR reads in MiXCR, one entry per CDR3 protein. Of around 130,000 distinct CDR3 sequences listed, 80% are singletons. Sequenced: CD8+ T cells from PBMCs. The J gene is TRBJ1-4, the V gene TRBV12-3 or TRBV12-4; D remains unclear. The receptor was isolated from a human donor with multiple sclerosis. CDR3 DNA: TGTGCCATCGAAGATGCAACTAATGAAAAACTGTTTTTT. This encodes CAIEDATNEKLFF.